The source of this TCR beta chain is a study of blood T cell repertoires in COVID-19. Germline lookup yields CDR1 LGHDT and CDR2 YNNKEL (reference sequence). The CDR3 has 16 residues. The V end lost 2 bases, the J end lost 2 bases, and 14 bases lay between the germline ends. In the source study's methods: Amplified reference gene primers provided the basis for estimating nucleated cell counts. Profiling relied on immunoSEQ multiplex PCR, and the TCRdb table lists in-frame clones only, not all of them. D and trimming come from the DNA, and the V and J calls and clone size come from that table. The table lists around 150,000 clones, 75% to 90% of them singletons.

This sequence joins TRBV3-1 (or the pseudogene TRBV3-2) and TRBJ2-3; D perhaps matches TRBD1 (5 bases). This receptor was identified in a man in his sixties or seventies with acute or convalescent COVID-19. The sequenced material came from peripheral blood. CDR3 bases: TGTGCCAGCAGCCAATCCCGCAAGGGGAACACAGATACGCAGTATTTT. Its protein product is CASSQSRKGNTDTQYF.